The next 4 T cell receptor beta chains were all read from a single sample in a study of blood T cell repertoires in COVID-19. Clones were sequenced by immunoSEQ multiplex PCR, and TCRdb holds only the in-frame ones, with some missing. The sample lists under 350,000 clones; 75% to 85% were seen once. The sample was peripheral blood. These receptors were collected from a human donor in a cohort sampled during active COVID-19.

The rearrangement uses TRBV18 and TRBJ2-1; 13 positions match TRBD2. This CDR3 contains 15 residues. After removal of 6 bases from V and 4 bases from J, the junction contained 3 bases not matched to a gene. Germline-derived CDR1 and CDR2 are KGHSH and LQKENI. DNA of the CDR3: TGTGCCAGCTCCCGGACTAGCGGGAGTTACAATGAGCAGTTCTTC. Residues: CASSRTSGSYNEQFF.

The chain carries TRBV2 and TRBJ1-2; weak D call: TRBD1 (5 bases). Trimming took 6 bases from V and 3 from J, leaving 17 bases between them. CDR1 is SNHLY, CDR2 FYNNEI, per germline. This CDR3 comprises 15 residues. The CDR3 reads CASSLTQGFYYGYTF. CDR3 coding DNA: TGTGCCAGCAGCCTAACCCAGGGATTCTACTATGGCTACACCTTC. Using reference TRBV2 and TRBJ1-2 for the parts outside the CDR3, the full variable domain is EPEVTQTPSHQVTQMGQEVILRCVPISNHLYFYWYRQILGQKVEFLVSFYNNEISEKSEIFDDQFSVERPDGSNFTLKIRSTKLEDSAMYFCASSLTQGFYYGYTFGSGTRLTVV.

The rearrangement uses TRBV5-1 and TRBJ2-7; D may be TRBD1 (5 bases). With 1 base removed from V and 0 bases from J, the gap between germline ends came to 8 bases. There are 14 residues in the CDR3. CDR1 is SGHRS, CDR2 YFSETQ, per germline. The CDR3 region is CASSLTGPSYEQYF. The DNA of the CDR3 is TGCGCCAGCAGCTTGACAGGTCCCTCCTACGAGCAGTACTTC. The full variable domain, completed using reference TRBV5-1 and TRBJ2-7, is KAGVTQTPRYLIKTRGQQVTLSCSPISGHRSVSWYQQTPGQGLQFLFEYFSETQRNKGNFPGRFSGRQFSNSRSEMNVSTLELGDSALYLCASSLTGPSYEQYFGPGTRLTVT.

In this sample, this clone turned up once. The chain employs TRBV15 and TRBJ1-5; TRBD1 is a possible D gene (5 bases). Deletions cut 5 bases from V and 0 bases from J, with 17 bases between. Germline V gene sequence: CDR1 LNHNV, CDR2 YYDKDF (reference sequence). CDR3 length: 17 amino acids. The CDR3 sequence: CATSRRGGVSSNQPQHF. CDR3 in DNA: TGTGCCACCAGCCGCCGGGGGGGGGTGAGTAGCAATCAGCCCCAGCATTTT. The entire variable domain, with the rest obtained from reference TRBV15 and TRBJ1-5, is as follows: DAMVIQNPRYQVTQFGKPVTLSCSQTLNHNVMYWYQQKSSQAPKLLFHYYDKDFNNEADTPDNFQSRRPNTSFCFLDIRSPGLGDTAMYLCATSRRGGVSSNQPQHFGDGTRLSIL.